A single sample gave rise to the 17 T cell receptor beta chains below, sequenced in a study of shared clonotypes between healthy human individuals. Clones were sequenced by immunoSEQ multiplex PCR, and TCRdb holds only the in-frame ones, with some missing. The repertoire holds 2 million to 2.5 million clones, approximately 90% seen once, with about 0.41% in the top ten. Material for sequencing was naive CD4+ T cells from PBMCs. Described subset: CD45RA+ positively selected. Source of these receptors: a young man in good health. Some clones in this sample may be carry-over from other donors' samples.

V usage is TRBV6-1 and J usage is TRBJ2-3; 14 bases align to TRBD2. The junction had 2 bases not matched to a gene; V was cut back by 7 bases and J by 5 bases. This CDR3 has 14 residues. Germline V gene lookup returns CDR1 MNHNS and CDR2 SASEGT. The CDR3 spells CASKGLAGEDTQYF. DNA of the CDR3: TGTGCCAGCAAGGGACTAGCGGGAGAAGATACGCAGTATTTT.

CDR3 nucleotide sequence: TGCGCCAGCAGCCAAGGCGCACAGGGGGGGACCACTTATACGCAGTATTTT. This gives the protein CASSQGAQGGTTYTQYF. V is TRBV4-1 and J is TRBJ2-3; D perhaps matches TRBD1 (8 bases). The CDR3 is 17 amino acids. The V gene lost 1 base and the J gene lost 7 bases, with 21 bases spanning the gap. Germline V gives CDR1 MGHRA, CDR2 YSYEKL.

The sample holds a few counts of this clone. This chain joins TRBV11-2 and TRBJ1-1; D might be TRBD1 (5 bases). Germline-derived CDR1 and CDR2 are SGHAT and FQNNGV. The CDR3 has 15 residues. V lost 3 bases, J lost 0 bases, and 11 bases lay in between. The CDR3 DNA reads TGTGCCAGCAGCTTGATAACAGGCATGAACACTGAAGCTTTCTTT. It yields the protein CASSLITGMNTEAFF.

The chain carries TRBV7-2 and TRBJ2-2; D is unresolved. This CDR3 has 16 amino acids. Trimming stripped 5 bases from V and 1 base from J, with 14 bases between. The germline V gene encodes CDR1 SGHTA and CDR2 FQGNSA. CDR3 region: CASSPTRAENTGELFF. The CDR3 region has the DNA TGTGCCAGCAGCCCAACACGGGCAGAGAACACCGGGGAGCTGTTTTTT.

On this clone: This sample also contains other DNA sequences that code for the same CDR3. This sequence joins TRBV6-5 and TRBJ1-2, with no clear D. V was clipped by 4 bases and J by 5 bases, with 8 bases between them. The germline CDR1 and CDR2 sequences are MNHEY and SVGAGI. CDR3 length equals 12 residues. The DNA of the CDR3 is TGTGCCAGCAGTTTGAAGGGTTATGGCTACACCTTC. It specifies CASSLKGYGYTF.

Here the CDR3 reads CASSQKSAGFF. The CDR3 nucleotides are TGCGCCAGCAGTCAGAAAAGTGCGGGGTTCTTC. The chain is built from TRBV23-1 and TRBJ2-1; perhaps TRBD2 as D (5 bases). TRBV23-1 is identified as an open reading frame with a role that is uncertain. Between the trimmed V and J ends, which lost 3 bases and 15 bases, there was a span of 12 bases. The CDR3 spans 11 residues.

The chain carries TRBV2 and TRBJ2-7; no firm D call. Looked up from germline, CDR1 is SNHLY and CDR2 is FYNNEI. The CDR3 runs to 13 residues. V lost 1 base and J 3 bases, leaving 7 bases between the germline ends. Here the CDR3 reads CASSEEQLYEQYF. The CDR3 nucleotides are TGTGCCAGCAGTGAAGAGCAGCTCTACGAGCAGTACTTC.

V gene TRBV18 combines with J gene TRBJ2-7; D is possibly TRBD1 or TRBD2 (5 bases each). Germline values: CDR1 KGHSH, CDR2 LQKENI. Trimming cost V 4 bases and J 6 bases, with 25 bases left between them. The CDR3 is made up of 17 amino acids. The CDR3 DNA sequence: TGTGCCAGCTCACGATCCCCAACAGGCACCGGGGCTCGCGAGCAGTACTTC. Protein: CASSRSPTGTGAREQYF.

This chain uses TRBV5-1 with TRBJ2-1; TRBD2 agrees at 8 bases. V trimming: 4 bases; J trimming: 7 bases; junction bases outside the gene matches: 10. The CDR3 has 15 residues. Germline V gives CDR1 SGHRS, CDR2 YFSETQ. The CDR3 coding sequence is TGCGCCAGCAGCCCCTTAGCGGGAATCGGAAATGAGCAGTTCTTC. As protein: CASSPLAGIGNEQFF.

Remarks on this clone: The identical CDR3 is also encoded by other nucleotide sequences in the sample. The chain has TRBV5-4 and TRBJ2-5, with TRBD1 as a possible D gene (6 bases). The germline V gene has CDR1 SGHNT and CDR2 YYREEE (reference sequence). V lost 4 bases to trimming and J lost 2 bases, with 9 bases between them. The CDR3 has 13 amino acids. The CDR3 reads CASSTGQQETQYF. The CDR3 nucleotides are TGTGCCAGCAGCACCGGACAGCAAGAGACCCAGTACTTC.

The V gene is TRBV5-1, the J gene TRBJ1-1, with D hard to call. This CDR3 has 13 amino acids. Germline V gene data show CDR1 as SGHRS and CDR2 as YFSETQ. Trimming removed 4 bases at V and 2 bases at J, with 9 bases between. Written as DNA, the CDR3 is TGCGCCAGCAGCCAAGAGGGTAACACTGAAGCTTTCTTT. This gives the protein CASSQEGNTEAFF.

V is TRBV11-2 and J is TRBJ2-2; 8 bases are shared with TRBD1. The CDR3 has 14 residues. CDR1 and CDR2 (germline): SGHAT, FQNNGV. V was clipped by 4 bases and J by 6 bases; unmatched bases: 4. The CDR3 loop is CASSSKTGAGELFF. The DNA for the CDR3 is TGTGCCAGCAGCTCCAAGACAGGGGCCGGGGAGCTGTTTTTT.

The rearrangement joins TRBV5-1 to TRBJ2-2; D uncertain. The CDR3 contains 14 residues. The V end lost 6 bases, the J end lost 0 bases, and 9 bases lay between the germline ends. Germline loops: CDR1 SGHRS, CDR2 YFSETQ. The CDR3 DNA follows: TGCGCCAGCAAAAACACCTCGAACACCGGGGAGCTGTTTTTT. Its protein product is CASKNTSNTGELFF. Supplemented by reference TRBV5-1 and TRBJ2-2, the full variable domain reads KAGVTQTPRYLIKTRGQQVTLSCSPISGHRSVSWYQQTPGQGLQFLFEYFSETQRNKGNFPGRFSGRQFSNSRSEMNVSTLELGDSALYLCASKNTSNTGELFFGEGSRLTVL.

This clone was found a few times. The chain links TRBV5-1 to TRBJ1-2; D not resolved. The ends were cut back, 4 bases at V and 2 bases at J, with 12 bases in the middle. Germline CDR1 SGHRS, CDR2 YFSETQ. The CDR3 has 14 residues. The CDR3 here is CASSDSGSNYGYTF. The DNA for the CDR3 is TGCGCCAGCAGCGATTCCGGGAGCAACTATGGCTACACCTTC.

This chain uses TRBV28 with TRBJ2-1, with a weak D call TRBD1 (6 bases). The CDR3 extends over 14 amino acids. Germline CDR1 reads MDHEN; CDR2 reads SYDVKM. Trimming shortened V by 8 bases and J by 4 bases, and 15 bases separated the two germline ends. CDR3 coding DNA: TGTGCCAGCCACACGGCAGGGGCTTACAATGAGCAGTTCTTC. Amino acids: CASHTAGAYNEQFF. The full variable domain, with the rest looked up from reference TRBV28 and TRBJ2-1, is DVKVTQSSRYLVKRTGEKVFLECVQDMDHENMFWYRQDPGLGLRLIYFSYDVKMKEKGDIPEGYSVSREKKERFSLILESASTNQTSMYLCASHTAGAYNEQFFGPGTRLTVL.

V and J are TRBV6-1 and TRBJ1-2, with a possible D match to TRBD1 (6 bases). The CDR3 has 15 residues. The V gene's germline CDR1 is MNHNS and CDR2 SASEGT. Trimming stripped 1 base from V and 0 bases from J, with 9 bases between. DNA for the CDR3: TGTGCCAGCAGTGAAGGAGGGACACCTAACTATGGCTACACCTTC. It encodes CASSEGGTPNYGYTF.

The chain recombines TRBV7-2 with TRBJ2-3; 10 bases map to TRBD2. The J segment lost 2 bases and the V segment lost 5 bases, leaving 7 bases of the junction unmatched. The CDR3 extends over 16 amino acids. Germline loops: CDR1 SGHTA, CDR2 FQGNSA. The CDR3 loop reads CASSPWTSGLTDTQYF. For the CDR3, the DNA is TGTGCCAGCAGCCCCTGGACTAGCGGCCTCACAGATACGCAGTATTTT.